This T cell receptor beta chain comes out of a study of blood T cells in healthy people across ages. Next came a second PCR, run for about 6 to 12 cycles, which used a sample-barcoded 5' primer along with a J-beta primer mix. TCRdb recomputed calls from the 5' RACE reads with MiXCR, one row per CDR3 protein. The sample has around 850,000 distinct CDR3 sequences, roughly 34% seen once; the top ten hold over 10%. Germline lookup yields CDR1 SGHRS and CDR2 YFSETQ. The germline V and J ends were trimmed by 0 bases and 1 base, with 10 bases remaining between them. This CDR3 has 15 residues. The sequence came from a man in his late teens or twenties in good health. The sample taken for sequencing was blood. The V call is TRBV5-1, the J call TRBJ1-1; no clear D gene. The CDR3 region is CASSLAFKENTEAFF. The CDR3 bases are TGCGCCAGCAGCTTGGCCTTCAAAGAGAACACTGAAGCTTTCTTT.